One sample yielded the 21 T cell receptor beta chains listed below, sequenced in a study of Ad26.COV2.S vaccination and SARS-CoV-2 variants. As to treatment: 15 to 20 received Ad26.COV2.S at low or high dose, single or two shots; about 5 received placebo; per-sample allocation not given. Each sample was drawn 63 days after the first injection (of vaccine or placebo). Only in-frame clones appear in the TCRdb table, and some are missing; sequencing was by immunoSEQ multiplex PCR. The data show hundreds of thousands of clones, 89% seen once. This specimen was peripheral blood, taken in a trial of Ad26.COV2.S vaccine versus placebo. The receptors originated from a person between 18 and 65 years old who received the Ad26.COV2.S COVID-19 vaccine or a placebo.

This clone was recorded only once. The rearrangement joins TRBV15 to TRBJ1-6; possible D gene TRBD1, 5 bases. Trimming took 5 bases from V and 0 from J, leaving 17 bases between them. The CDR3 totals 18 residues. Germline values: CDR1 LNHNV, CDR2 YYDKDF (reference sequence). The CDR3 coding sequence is TGTGCCACCAGCGAGGTTTGGGGCCTGAGCTCCTATAATTCACCCCTCCACTTT. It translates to CATSEVWGLSSYNSPLHF.

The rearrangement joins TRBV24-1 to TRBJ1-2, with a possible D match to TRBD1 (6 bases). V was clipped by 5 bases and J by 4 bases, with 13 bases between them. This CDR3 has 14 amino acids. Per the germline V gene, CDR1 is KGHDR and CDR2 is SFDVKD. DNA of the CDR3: TGTGCCACCAGTGGAGGGGGTGAGGTCTATGGCTACACCTTC. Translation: CATSGGGEVYGYTF.

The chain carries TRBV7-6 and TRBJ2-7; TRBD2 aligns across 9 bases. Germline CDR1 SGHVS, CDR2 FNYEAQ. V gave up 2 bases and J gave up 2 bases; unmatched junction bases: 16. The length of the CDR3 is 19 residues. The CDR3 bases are TGTGCCAGCAGCTTAAGGGCGGGAGGGCCCTTTATTACGACCTACGAGCAGTACTTC. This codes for CASSLRAGGPFITTYEQYF.

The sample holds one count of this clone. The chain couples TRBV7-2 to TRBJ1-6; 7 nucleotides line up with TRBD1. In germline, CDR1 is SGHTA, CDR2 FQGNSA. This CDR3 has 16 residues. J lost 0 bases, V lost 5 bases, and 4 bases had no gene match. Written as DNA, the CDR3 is TGTGCCAGCAGCCAGGGGGGTCGCTCCTATAATTCACCCCTCCACTTT. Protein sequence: CASSQGGRSYNSPLHF.

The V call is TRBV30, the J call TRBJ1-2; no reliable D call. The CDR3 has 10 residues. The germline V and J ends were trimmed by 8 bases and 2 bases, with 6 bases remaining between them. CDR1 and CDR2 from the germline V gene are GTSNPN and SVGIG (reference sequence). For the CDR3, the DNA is TGTGCCCTGGGCAACTATGGCTACACCTTC. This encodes CALGNYGYTF.

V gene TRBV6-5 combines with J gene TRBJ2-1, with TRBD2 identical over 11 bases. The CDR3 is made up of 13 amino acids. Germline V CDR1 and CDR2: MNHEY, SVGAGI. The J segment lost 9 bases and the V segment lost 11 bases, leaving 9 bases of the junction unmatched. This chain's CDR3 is CAVFSGRGSEQFF. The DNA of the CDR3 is TGTGCCGTGTTTAGCGGGAGGGGGAGTGAGCAGTTCTTC.

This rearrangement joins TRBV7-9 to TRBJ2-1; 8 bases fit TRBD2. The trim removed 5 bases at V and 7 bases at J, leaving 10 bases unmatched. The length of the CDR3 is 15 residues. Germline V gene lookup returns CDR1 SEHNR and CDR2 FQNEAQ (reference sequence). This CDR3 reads CASSPGGDYLNEQFF. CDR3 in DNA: TGTGCCAGCAGCCCCGGGGGGGACTACCTGAATGAGCAGTTCTTC.

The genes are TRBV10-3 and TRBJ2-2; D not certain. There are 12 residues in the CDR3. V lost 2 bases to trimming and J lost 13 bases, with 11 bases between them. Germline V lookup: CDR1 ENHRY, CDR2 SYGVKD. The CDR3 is CAISENSMTLFF. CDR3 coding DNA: TGTGCCATCAGTGAGAATTCTATGACGCTGTTTTTT.

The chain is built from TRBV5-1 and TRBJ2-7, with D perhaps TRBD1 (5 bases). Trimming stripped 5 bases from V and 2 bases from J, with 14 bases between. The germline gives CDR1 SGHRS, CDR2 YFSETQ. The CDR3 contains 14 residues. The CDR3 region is CASRSSEQAYEQYF. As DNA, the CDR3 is TGCGCCAGCAGGTCGTCGGAACAGGCCTACGAGCAGTACTTC.

In DNA, the CDR3 is TGCAGCGCCCTCCGGCGCAGCTCCTACAATGAGCAGTTCTTC. Translating gives CSALRRSSYNEQFF. This sequence joins TRBV29-1 and TRBJ2-1; D gene uncertain. The germline CDR1 and CDR2 sequences are SQVTM and ANQGSEA. V was cut by 7 bases and J by 0 bases, with 13 bases left in between. CDR3 size: 14 residues.

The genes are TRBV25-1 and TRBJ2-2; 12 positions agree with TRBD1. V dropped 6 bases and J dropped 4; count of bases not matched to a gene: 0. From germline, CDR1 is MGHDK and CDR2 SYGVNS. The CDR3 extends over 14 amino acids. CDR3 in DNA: TGTGCCAGCAGGGGACAGGGGGCCACCGGGGAGCTGTTTTTT. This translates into CASRGQGATGELFF. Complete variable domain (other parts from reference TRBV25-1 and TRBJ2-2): EADIYQTPRYLVIGTGKKITLECSQTMGHDKMYWYQQDPGMELHLIHYSYGVNSTEKGDLSSESTVSRIRTEHFPLTLESARPSHTSQYLCASRGQGATGELFFGEGSRLTVL.

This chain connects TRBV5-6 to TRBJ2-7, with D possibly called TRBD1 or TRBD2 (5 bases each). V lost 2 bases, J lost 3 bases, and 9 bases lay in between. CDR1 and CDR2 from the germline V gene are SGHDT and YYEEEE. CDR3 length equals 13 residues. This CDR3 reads CASSLGDLYEQYF. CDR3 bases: TGTGCCAGCAGCTTAGGGGACCTCTACGAGCAGTACTTC.

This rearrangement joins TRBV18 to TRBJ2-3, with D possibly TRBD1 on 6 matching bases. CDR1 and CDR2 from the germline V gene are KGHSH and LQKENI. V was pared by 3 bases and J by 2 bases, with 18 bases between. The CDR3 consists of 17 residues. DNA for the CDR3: TGTGCCAGCTCACCGCGGCCTGCGGCAGGGGACACAGATACGCAGTATTTT. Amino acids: CASSPRPAAGDTDTQYF.

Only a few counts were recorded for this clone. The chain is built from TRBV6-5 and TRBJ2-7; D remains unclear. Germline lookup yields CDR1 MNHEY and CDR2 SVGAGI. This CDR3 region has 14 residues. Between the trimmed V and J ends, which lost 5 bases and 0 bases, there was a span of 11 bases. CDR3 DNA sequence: TGTGCCAGCAGTCCCCGCTATAACTCCTACGAGCAGTACTTC. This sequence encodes CASSPRYNSYEQYF.

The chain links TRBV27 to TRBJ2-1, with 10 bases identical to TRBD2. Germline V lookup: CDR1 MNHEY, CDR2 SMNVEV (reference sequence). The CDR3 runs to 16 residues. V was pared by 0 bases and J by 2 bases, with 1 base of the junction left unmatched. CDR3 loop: CASSLSSGRTYNEQFF. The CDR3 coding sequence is TGTGCCAGCAGTTTATCTAGCGGGAGGACCTACAATGAGCAGTTCTTC.

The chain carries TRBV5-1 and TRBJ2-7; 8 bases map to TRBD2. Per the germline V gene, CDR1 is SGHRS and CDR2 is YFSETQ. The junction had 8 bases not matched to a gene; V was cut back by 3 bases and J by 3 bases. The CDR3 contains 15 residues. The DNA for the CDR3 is TGCGCCAGCAGCTCGGGGACTAGTCGAAGCTACGAGCAGTACTTC. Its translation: CASSSGTSRSYEQYF.

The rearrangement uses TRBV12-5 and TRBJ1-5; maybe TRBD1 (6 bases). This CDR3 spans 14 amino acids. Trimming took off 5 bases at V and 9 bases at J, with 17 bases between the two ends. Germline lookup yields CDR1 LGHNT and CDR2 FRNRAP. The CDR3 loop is CASGPEGGARPQHF. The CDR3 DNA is TGTGCTAGTGGTCCCGAGGGGGGTGCGAGGCCCCAGCATTTT.

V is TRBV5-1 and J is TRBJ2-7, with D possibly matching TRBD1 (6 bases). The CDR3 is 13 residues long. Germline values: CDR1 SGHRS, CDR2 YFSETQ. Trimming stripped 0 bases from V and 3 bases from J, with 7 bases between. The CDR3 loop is CASSLGDIYEQYF. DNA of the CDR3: TGCGCCAGCAGCTTGGGGGACATCTACGAGCAGTACTTC.

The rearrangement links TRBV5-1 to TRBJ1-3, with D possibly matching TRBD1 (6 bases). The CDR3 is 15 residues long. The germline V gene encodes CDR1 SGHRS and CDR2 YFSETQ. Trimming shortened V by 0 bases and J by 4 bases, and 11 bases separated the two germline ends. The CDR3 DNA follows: TGCGCCAGCAGCTTGGAGACGGGACAAGGAAACACCATATATTTT. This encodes CASSLETGQGNTIYF.

The CDR3 spells CASSYSGQGGYEQFF. For the CDR3, the DNA is TGTGCCAGCAGTTACTCGGGACAGGGGGGATATGAGCAGTTCTTC. The J gene is TRBJ2-1, the V gene TRBV6-5; the match to TRBD1 covers 11 bases. In germline, CDR1 is MNHEY, CDR2 SVGAGI. The CDR3 loop spans 15 amino acids. V shed 0 bases and J 8 bases; nucleotides not matched to a gene: 3.

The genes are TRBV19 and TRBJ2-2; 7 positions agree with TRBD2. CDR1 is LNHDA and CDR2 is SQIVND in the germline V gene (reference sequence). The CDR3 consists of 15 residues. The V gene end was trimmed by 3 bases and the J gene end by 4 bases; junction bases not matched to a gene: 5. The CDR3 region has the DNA TGTGCCAGTAGTATTTCTGGGAGGGGCACCGGGGAGCTGTTTTTT. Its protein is CASSISGRGTGELFF.